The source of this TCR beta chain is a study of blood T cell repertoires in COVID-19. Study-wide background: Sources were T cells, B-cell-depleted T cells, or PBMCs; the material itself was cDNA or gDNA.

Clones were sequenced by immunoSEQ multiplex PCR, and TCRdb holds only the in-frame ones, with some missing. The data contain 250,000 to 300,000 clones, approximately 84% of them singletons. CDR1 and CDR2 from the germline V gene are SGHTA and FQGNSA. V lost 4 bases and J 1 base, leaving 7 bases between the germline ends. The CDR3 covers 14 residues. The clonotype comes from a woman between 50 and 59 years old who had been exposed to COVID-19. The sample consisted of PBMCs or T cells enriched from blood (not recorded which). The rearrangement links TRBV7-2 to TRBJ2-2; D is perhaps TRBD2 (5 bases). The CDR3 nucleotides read TGTGCCAGCAGCTCCGGGGTGAACACCGGGGAGCTGTTTTTT. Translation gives CASSSGVNTGELFF.